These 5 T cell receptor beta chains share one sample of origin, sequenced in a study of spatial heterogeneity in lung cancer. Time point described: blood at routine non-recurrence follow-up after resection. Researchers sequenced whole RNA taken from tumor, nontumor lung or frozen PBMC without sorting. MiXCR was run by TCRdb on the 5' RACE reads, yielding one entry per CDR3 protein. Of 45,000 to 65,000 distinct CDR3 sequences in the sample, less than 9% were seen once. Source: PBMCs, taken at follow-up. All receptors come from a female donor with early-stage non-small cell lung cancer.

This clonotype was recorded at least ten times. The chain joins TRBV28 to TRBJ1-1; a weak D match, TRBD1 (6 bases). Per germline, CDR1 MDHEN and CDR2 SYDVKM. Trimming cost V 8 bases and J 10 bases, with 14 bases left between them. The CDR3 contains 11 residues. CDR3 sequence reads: CASRGGTRAFF. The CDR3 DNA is TGTGCCAGCCGGGGGGGGACACGAGCTTTCTTT.

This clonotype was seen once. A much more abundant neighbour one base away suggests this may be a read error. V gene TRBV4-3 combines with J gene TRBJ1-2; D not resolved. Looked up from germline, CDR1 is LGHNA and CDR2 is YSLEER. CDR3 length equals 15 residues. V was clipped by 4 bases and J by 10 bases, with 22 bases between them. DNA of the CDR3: TGCGCCAGCAGCCTCCTCGGCAATCCCGGTAGGGCCTACACCTTC. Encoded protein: CASSLLGNPGRAYTF.

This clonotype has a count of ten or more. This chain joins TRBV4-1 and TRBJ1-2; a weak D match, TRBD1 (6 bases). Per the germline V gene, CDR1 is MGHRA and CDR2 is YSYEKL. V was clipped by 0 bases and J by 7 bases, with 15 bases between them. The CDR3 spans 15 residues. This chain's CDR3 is CASSQDRGQGGGYTF. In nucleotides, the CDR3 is TGCGCCAGCAGCCAAGATCGGGGGCAGGGCGGTGGCTACACCTTC.

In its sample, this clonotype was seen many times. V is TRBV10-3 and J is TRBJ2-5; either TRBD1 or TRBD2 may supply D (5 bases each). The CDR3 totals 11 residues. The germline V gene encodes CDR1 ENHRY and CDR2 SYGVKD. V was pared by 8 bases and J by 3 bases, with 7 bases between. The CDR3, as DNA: TGTGCCATCCGGGACGAAGAGACCCAGTACTTC. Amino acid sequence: CAIRDEETQYF.

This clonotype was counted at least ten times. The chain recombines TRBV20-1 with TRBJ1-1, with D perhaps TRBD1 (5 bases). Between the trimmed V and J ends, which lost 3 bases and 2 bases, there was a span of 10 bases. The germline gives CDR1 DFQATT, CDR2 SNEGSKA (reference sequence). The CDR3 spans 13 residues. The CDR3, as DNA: TGCAGTGCTAGTATCGACAGCAACACTGAAGCTTTCTTT. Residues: CSASIDSNTEAFF.